A selection of T cell receptor beta chains follows, all from one sample in a study of T cells in Graves' hyperthyroidism and ophthalmopathy. One entry per CDR3 protein results from TCRdb running MiXCR on the multiplex PCR reads. This sample yields 640,000 or so distinct CDR3 sequences, of which more than 13% are seen a single time; around 7% belongs to the top ten. The specimen was blood. Receptors originate from a woman between 18 and 29 years old with Graves' ophthalmopathy. CDR3s include the opening cysteine and the closing phenylalanine or tryptophan. Each record gives: J gene, D gene, clone size, V gene, CDR3 length, CDR3 protein, CDR3 DNA. A D gene is named only where the DNA matches it firmly. The size field is filled for only some rows; it gives once, few, many or a size class.

>TRBJ2-3|TRBD1|many|TRBV29-1|12
CSAATGLDTQYF
TGCAGCGCAGCGACAGGGTTGGATACGCAGTATTTT
>TRBJ2-7|.|many|TRBV28|18
CASRHQGIRRLTPYEQYF
TGTGCCAGCAGGCACCAAGGAATAAGGAGACTAACCCCCTACGAGCAGTACTTC
>TRBJ2-1|.|.|TRBV10-3|18
CAISGPGGLGIPYNEQFF
TGTGCCATCAGTGGGCCAGGGGGACTAGGCATCCCCTACAATGAGCAGTTCTTC
>TRBJ2-7|.|many|TRBV28|14
CASSFPDRKYEQYF
TGTGCCAGCAGTTTTCCCGACAGGAAATACGAGCAGTACTTC
>TRBJ2-1|.|many|TRBV7-2|15
CASSLAGSSYNEQFF
TGTGCCAGCAGCTTAGCAGGGAGCTCCTACAATGAGCAGTTCTTC
>TRBJ1-4|TRBD1|.|TRBV5-1|15
CASSLDRGKGEKLFF
TGCGCCAGCAGCTTGGACAGGGGGAAGGGTGAAAAACTGTTTTTT
>TRBJ2-2|.|many|TRBV28|15
CASSFSQGNTGELFF
TGTGCCAGCAGTTTCTCTCAGGGGAACACCGGGGAGCTGTTTTTT
>TRBJ2-1|TRBD1|many|TRBV7-3|17
CASSSGQGAKSYNEQFF
TGTGCCAGCAGCTCCGGACAGGGGGCGAAATCCTACAATGAGCAGTTCTTC
>TRBJ2-7|.|many|TRBV27|16
CASSPGGGLRSYEQYF
TGTGCCAGCAGCCCAGGCGGAGGTCTGCGGTCCTACGAGCAGTACTTC
>TRBJ2-7|TRBD1|.|TRBV29-1|16
CSVEDLGTGFTYEQYF
TGCAGCGTTGAAGATCTCGGGACAGGGTTCACCTACGAGCAGTACTTC
>TRBJ2-3|.|many|TRBV7-9|13
CARNGLEADTQYF
TGTGCCCGAAACGGATTGGAAGCAGATACGCAGTATTTT
>TRBJ2-7|TRBD2|.|TRBV7-3|18
CASSLMSPTSGFSYEQYF
TGTGCCAGCAGCTTAATGTCCCCTACTAGCGGGTTCTCCTACGAGCAGTACTTC
>TRBJ2-6|TRBD1|.|TRBV6-2/TRBV6-3|18
CASTRLGGTRSGANVLTF
TGTGCCAGCACACGCCTAGGGGGCACCAGGTCTGGGGCCAACGTCCTGACTTTC
>TRBJ2-7|TRBD1|many|TRBV19|14
CASSAGAGGYEQYF
TGTGCCAGTAGTGCCGGGGCAGGGGGCTACGAGCAGTACTTC
>TRBJ1-1|.|many|TRBV18|15
CASSPPGRENTEAFF
TGTGCCAGCTCACCGCCGGGGAGAGAGAACACTGAAGCTTTCTTT
>TRBJ2-1|.|few|TRBV7-2|16
CASSPAPEFLFNEQFF
TGTGCCAGCAGCCCTGCCCCGGAGTTCTTGTTCAATGAGCAGTTCTTC
>TRBJ2-7|TRBD2|many|TRBV7-9|15
CASSLGGRMAYEQYF
TGTGCCAGCAGCTTAGGCGGGAGGATGGCCTACGAGCAGTACTTC
>TRBJ2-7|.|many|TRBV29-1|11
CSVVGGYEQYF
TGCAGCGTTGTGGGTGGTTACGAGCAGTACTTC
>TRBJ2-7|.|many|TRBV7-8|13
CASSLAGGDEQYF
TGTGCCAGCAGCCTGGCCGGGGGCGACGAGCAGTACTTC
>TRBJ1-3|.|.|TRBV5-1|15
CASSAQVSSGNTIYF
TGCGCCAGCAGCGCACAGGTTTCCTCCGGAAACACCATATATTTT
>TRBJ1-4|.|many|TRBV7-9|14
CASSSPDGNEKLFF
TGTGCCAGCAGCTCTCCCGACGGCAATGAAAAACTGTTTTTT
>TRBJ1-6|TRBD1|few|TRBV19|13
CASKGQGNSPLHF
TGTGCCAGTAAGGGACAGGGTAATTCACCCCTCCACTTT
>TRBJ2-2|.|many|TRBV19|16
CATSKRLGEDTGELFF
TGTGCCACCTCTAAACGGTTGGGCGAGGACACCGGGGAGCTGTTTTTT
>TRBJ1-3|TRBD1|.|TRBV10-3|16
CASRDPGQGGGNTIYF
TGTGCCAGCAGGGATCCGGGACAGGGTGGCGGAAACACCATATATTTT
>TRBJ2-3|.|many|TRBV29-1|14
CSPSLAGSTDTQYF
TGCAGCCCTTCCCTCGCGGGGAGCACAGATACGCAGTATTTT
>TRBJ2-7|TRBD1|.|TRBV27|15
CASSISGTGAYEQYF
TGTGCCAGCAGCATCTCCGGGACAGGGGCCTACGAGCAGTACTTC
>TRBJ2-1|.|many|TRBV7-2|14
CASSLVPGPNEQFF
TGTGCCAGCAGCTTAGTCCCGGGTCCCAATGAGCAGTTCTTC
>TRBJ2-7|TRBD1|many|TRBV7-8|20
CASSLALLTGSGVYSDEQYF
TGTGCCAGCAGCTTAGCTCTCTTGACAGGGAGCGGTGTTTATAGTGACGAGCAGTACTTC
>TRBJ2-1|.|few|TRBV30|15
CAWSVAGPSYNEQFF
TGTGCCTGGAGTGTAGCAGGTCCCTCCTACAATGAGCAGTTCTTC
>TRBJ1-1|.|few|TRBV29-1|14
CSVGVSREGAEAFF
TGCAGCGTAGGGGTGTCGAGGGAAGGAGCTGAAGCTTTCTTT
>TRBJ1-3|TRBD1|many|TRBV12-3/TRBV12-4|18
CASSLGSGSDRGLNTIYF
TGTGCCAGCAGTTTAGGGTCCGGGTCCGACAGGGGGCTTAACACCATATATTTT
>TRBJ2-1|TRBD2|many|TRBV6-2/TRBV6-3|20
CASSYVLRPSGRPSYNEQFF
TGTGCCAGCAGTTACGTCCTAAGGCCTAGCGGGAGACCCTCCTACAATGAGCAGTTCTTC
>TRBJ1-1|.|many|TRBV5-1|14
CATSSRGSGTEAFF
TGCGCCACGTCTTCCCGGGGAAGCGGCACTGAAGCTTTCTTT
>TRBJ2-7|TRBD1|many|TRBV29-1|12
CSVVKGQSEQYF
TGCAGCGTTGTTAAGGGACAGAGCGAGCAGTACTTC
>TRBJ2-5|TRBD1|many|TRBV12-3/TRBV12-4|14
CASSPLGQGETQYF
TGTGCCAGCAGCCCTCTGGGACAGGGAGAGACCCAGTACTTC
>TRBJ2-2|.|.|TRBV4-1|18
CASSQEGSEVLNTGELFF
TGCGCCAGCAGCCAGGAGGGGAGTGAGGTGCTGAACACCGGGGAGCTGTTTTTT
>TRBJ2-1|.|many|TRBV5-1|15
CASSFGHSSYNEQFF
TGCGCCAGCAGCTTTGGGCACAGCTCCTACAATGAGCAGTTCTTC
>TRBJ2-3|.|few|TRBV30|12
CAWSGNTDTQYF
TGTGCCTGGAGCGGCAACACAGATACGCAGTATTTT
>TRBJ2-5|.|.|TRBV28|15
CASSLRQGGGETQYF
TGTGCCAGCAGTCTCCGACAGGGAGGTGGGGAGACCCAGTACTTC
>TRBJ2-7|.|many|TRBV7-9|15
CASRPLEENSYEQYF
TGTGCCAGCAGACCCTTGGAGGAAAACTCCTACGAGCAGTACTTC
>TRBJ1-2|.|many|TRBV27|14
CASSSVGDPYGYTF
TGTGCCAGCAGTTCCGTTGGGGATCCCTATGGCTACACCTTC
>TRBJ2-2|TRBD2|many|TRBV7-2|16
CASSTGLAGVTGELFF
TGTGCCAGCAGCACCGGACTAGCGGGAGTCACCGGGGAGCTGTTTTTT
>TRBJ1-2|TRBD1|many|TRBV6-6|15
CASSYSGQGAHGYTF
TGTGCCAGCAGTTACTCGGGACAGGGGGCTCATGGCTACACCTTC
>TRBJ2-2|.|.|TRBV4-3|16
CASSQEAGPDTGELFF
TGCGCCAGCAGCCAAGAGGCAGGGCCGGACACCGGGGAGCTGTTTTTT
>TRBJ1-5|.|few|TRBV24-1|14
CATSAHGLREPQHF
TGTGCCACCAGTGCTCATGGGCTCCGGGAGCCCCAGCATTTT
>TRBJ1-4|TRBD1|many|TRBV20-1|14
CSATPGTDNEKLFF
TGCAGTGCTACACCCGGGACAGATAATGAAAAACTGTTTTTT
>TRBJ2-7|.|many|TRBV20-1|15
CPGDYRVRSSYEQYF
TGCCCGGGCGACTACAGGGTAAGAAGCTCCTACGAGCAGTACTTC
>TRBJ2-2|TRBD2|many|TRBV28|17
CASSLPSGRVNTGELFF
TGTGCCAGCAGTTTACCTAGCGGGAGGGTTAACACCGGGGAGCTGTTTTTT
>TRBJ1-4|.|many|TRBV2|14
CASRVASTNEKLFF
TGTGCCAGCAGGGTTGCCTCAACTAATGAAAAACTGTTTTTT
>TRBJ2-7|TRBD2|few|TRBV5-8|17
CASSSTTSGSLSYEQYF
TGTGCCAGCAGCTCAACTACTAGCGGGAGTCTCAGCTACGAGCAGTACTTC